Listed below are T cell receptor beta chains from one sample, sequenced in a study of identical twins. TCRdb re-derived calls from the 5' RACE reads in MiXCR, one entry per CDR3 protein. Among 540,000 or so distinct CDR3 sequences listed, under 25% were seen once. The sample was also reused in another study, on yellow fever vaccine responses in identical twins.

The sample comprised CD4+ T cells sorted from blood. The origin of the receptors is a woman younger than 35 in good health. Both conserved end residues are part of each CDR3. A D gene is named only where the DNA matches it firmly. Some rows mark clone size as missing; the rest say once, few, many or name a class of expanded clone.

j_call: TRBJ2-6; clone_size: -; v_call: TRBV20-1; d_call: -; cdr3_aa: CSASSRVGANVLTF; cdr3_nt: TGCAGTGCTAGTTCCAGGGTTGGGGCCAACGTCCTGACTTTC
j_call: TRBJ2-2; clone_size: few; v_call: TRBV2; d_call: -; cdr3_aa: CASIALLGAGELFF; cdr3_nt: TGTGCCAGCATAGCCCTTTTGGGGGCCGGGGAGCTGTTTTTT
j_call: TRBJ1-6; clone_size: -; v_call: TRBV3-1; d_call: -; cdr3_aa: CASSQGTFDNSPLHF; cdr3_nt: TGTGCCAGCAGCCAAGGGACATTTGATAATTCACCCCTCCACTTT
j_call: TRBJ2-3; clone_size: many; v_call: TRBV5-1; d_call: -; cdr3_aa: CASSPGTPTDTQYF; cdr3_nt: TGCGCCAGCAGCCCCGGGACACCCACAGATACGCAGTATTTT
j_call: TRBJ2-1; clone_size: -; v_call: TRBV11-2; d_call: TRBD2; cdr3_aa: CASSLTPGAGGYNEQFF; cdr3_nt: TGTGCCAGCAGCTTGACCCCCGGGGCGGGAGGGTACAATGAGCAGTTCTTC
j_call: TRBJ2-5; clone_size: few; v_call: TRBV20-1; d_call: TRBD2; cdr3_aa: CSARETSGGETQYF; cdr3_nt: TGCAGTGCTAGAGAGACTAGCGGGGGCGAGACCCAGTACTTC
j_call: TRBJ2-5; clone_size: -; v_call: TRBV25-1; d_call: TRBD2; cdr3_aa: CASSVAGGETQYF; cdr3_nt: TGTGCCAGCAGTGTAGCGGGGGGTGAGACCCAGTACTTC
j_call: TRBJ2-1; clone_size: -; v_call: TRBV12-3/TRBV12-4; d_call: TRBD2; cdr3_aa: CASSFSSGRAGVNEQFF; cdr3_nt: TGTGCCAGCAGTTTCTCTAGCGGGAGGGCCGGGGTCAATGAGCAGTTCTTC
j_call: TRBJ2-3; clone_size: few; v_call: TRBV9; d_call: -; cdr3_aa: CASSADGSTDTQYF; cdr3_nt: TGTGCCAGCAGCGCGGACGGCAGCACAGATACGCAGTATTTT
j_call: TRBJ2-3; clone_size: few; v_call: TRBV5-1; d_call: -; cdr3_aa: CASSRSTGTSTDTQYF; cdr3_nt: TGCGCCAGCAGCCGATCCACAGGGACTAGCACAGATACGCAGTATTTT
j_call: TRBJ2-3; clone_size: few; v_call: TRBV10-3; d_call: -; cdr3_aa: CAISGPSDTQYF; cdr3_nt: TGTGCCATCAGCGGACCGTCAGATACGCAGTATTTT
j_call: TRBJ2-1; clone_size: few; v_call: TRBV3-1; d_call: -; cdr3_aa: CASSQDDFGTPYNEQFF; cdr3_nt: TGTGCCAGCAGCCAAGATGATTTCGGGACTCCGTACAATGAGCAGTTCTTC
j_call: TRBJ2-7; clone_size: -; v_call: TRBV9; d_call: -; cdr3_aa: CASSAILGGHEQYF; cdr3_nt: TGTGCCAGCAGCGCAATATTAGGTGGGCACGAGCAGTACTTC
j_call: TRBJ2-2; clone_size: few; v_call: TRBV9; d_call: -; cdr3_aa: CASSVGHGTDWLTGELFF; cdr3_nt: TGTGCCAGCAGCGTAGGCCATGGAACAGACTGGCTAACCGGGGAGCTGTTTTTT
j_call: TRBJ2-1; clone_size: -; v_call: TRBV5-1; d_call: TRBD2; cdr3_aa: CASSAAGTRNNEQFF; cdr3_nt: TGCGCCAGCAGCGCCGCCGGGACTAGGAATAATGAGCAGTTCTTC
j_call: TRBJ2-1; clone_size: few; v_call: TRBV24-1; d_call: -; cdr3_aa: CATSGGGGDEQFF; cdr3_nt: TGTGCCACCAGTGGGGGCGGCGGGGATGAGCAGTTCTTC
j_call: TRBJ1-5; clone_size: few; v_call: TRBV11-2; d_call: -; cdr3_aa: CASSLAGTDQPQHF; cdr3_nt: TGTGCCAGCAGCTTAGCAGGGACGGATCAGCCCCAGCATTTT
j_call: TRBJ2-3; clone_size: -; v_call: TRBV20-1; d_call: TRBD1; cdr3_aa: CSADRQGSPTDTQYF; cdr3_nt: TGCAGTGCTGACCGACAGGGTAGCCCCACAGATACGCAGTATTTT
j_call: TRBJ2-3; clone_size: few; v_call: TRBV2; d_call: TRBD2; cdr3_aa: CASSVGGLAGTDTQYF; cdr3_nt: TGTGCCAGCAGTGTGGGGGGACTAGCAGGAACAGATACGCAGTATTTT
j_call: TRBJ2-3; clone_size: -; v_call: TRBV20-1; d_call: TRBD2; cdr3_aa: CSGDAGGSTDTQYF; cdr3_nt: TGCAGTGGGGATGCGGGAGGGAGCACAGATACGCAGTATTTT